This note documents a single TCR beta chain sequence. Its antigen is currently unknown. These data come from a study of cytomegalovirus exposure and HLA in healthy donors. The overall study: Among the 398 donors who were genotyped, around 77% fell in the genetic ancestry cluster that is associated with self-reported Caucasian donors.

Study conclusions and caveats: One cluster of highly shared sequence variants probably arose as a sequencing artifact. When a later analysis was performed, an Asian-associated ancestry cluster reportedly had fewer N-insertions than the roughly 700-donor mean.

CDR1 is SGHDN, CDR2 FVKESK, per germline. Trimming pared 2 bases from V and 5 bases from J, leaving 18 bases between. The CDR3 totals 16 residues. Primers for the PCR totalled 60 Vbeta and 13 Jbeta. The method was immunoSEQ multiplex PCR; TCRdb's version includes in-frame clones alone and lacks a portion of them. The table lists 150,000 to 200,000 clones, about 74% of them singletons. Sample: PBMCs. The chain combines TRBV14 with TRBJ2-5, with D unresolved. This sequence was found in a male donor in good health and CMV-seronegative. As DNA, the CDR3 is TGTGCCAGCAGCCAATTCTCAGTCCCTCGTTGGGAGACCCAGTACTTC. Its protein is CASSQFSVPRWETQYF. Variable domain in full (rest from reference TRBV14 and TRBJ2-5): EAGVTQFPSHSVIEKGQTVTLRCDPISGHDNLYWYRRVMGKEIKFLLHFVKESKQDESGMPNNRFLAERTGGTYSTLKVQPAELEDSGVYFCASSQFSVPRWETQYFGPGTRLLVL.